These 24 T cell receptor beta chains were sequenced from one sample in a study of vaccination and CD4 T cells after COVID-19. Regarding treatment: approximately 9-day PBMC culture with coronavirus spike peptide pools or control peptides (ViraFEST assay). Sequenced with the Oncomine TCR Beta short-read assay was DNA taken from cultured CD4+ T cells. TCRdb used MiXCR to reprocess the PCR reads, holding one entry per CDR3 protein. This table has approximately 12,000 distinct CDR3 sequences, 55% to 75% appearing once. Their target antigens are unknown. The sequenced material came from CD4+ T cells from blood, cultured in vitro. Receptors were obtained from a human donor who had recovered from COVID-19.

This clonotype was detected a few times. This sequence joins TRBV24-1 and TRBJ2-1, with D possibly matching TRBD2 (7 bases). Trimming removed 10 bases at V and 6 bases at J, with 18 bases between. There are 14 residues in the CDR3. Germline V gene sequence: CDR1 KGHDR, CDR2 SFDVKD. The CDR3 sequence is CATRNPGEGNEQFF. CDR3 bases: TGTGCCACAAGGAACCCAGGGGAGGGCAATGAGCAGTTCTTC.

The chain combines TRBV6-1 with TRBJ1-5; unclear D gene. The CDR3 is 15 amino acids. Germline V gives CDR1 MNHNS, CDR2 SASEGT. The V end lost 6 bases, the J end lost 0 bases, and 12 bases lay between the germline ends. The CDR3 loop is CASRSDGNSNQPQHF. The DNA of the CDR3 is TGTGCCAGCAGATCCGACGGGAATAGCAATCAGCCCCAGCATTTT.

This chain joins TRBV24-1 and TRBJ2-5, with D possibly matching TRBD2 (6 bases). The CDR3 has 15 residues. V was pared by 3 bases and J by 1 base, with 11 bases between. Germline assignment: CDR1 KGHDR and CDR2 SFDVKD. The DNA for the CDR3 is TGTGCCACCAGTGATCCCGGGGGACTCCAAGAGACCCAGTACTTC. This encodes CATSDPGGLQETQYF.

This clonotype has more than one count but fewer than ten. The gene calls are TRBV30 and TRBJ1-5, with D hard to call. The germline CDR1 and CDR2 sequences are GTSNPN and SVGIG (reference sequence). V was shortened by 3 bases and J by 0 bases, with 6 bases between the two germline ends. The CDR3 totals 13 residues. In DNA form, the CDR3 reads TGTGCCTGGAGCGACGATAGCAATCAGCCCCAGCATTTT. It codes for CAWSDDSNQPQHF.

The rearrangement links TRBV10-1 to TRBJ2-7; D call uncertain. CDR3 length: 12 residues. V was trimmed by 3 bases and J by 0 bases, leaving 3 bases between them. The germline gives CDR1 WNHNN, CDR2 SYGVQD (reference sequence). The CDR3, as DNA: TGCGCCAGCAGTGAAGCCTCCTACGAGCAGTACTTC. Its translation: CASSEASYEQYF.

The V call is TRBV19, the J call TRBJ1-3; D not resolved. V dropped 8 bases and J dropped 0 bases, with 8 bases sitting between them. Per germline, CDR1 LNHDA and CDR2 SQIVND (reference sequence). This CDR3 is 13 amino acids long. CDR3 DNA: TGTGCCAGTCCGGACCTCTCTGGAAACACCATATATTTT. It yields the protein CASPDLSGNTIYF.

This chain links TRBV20-1 with TRBJ2-7; the D is unclear. Germline V gene data show CDR1 as DFQATT and CDR2 as SNEGSKA (reference sequence). This CDR3 comprises 13 residues. V lost 3 bases, J lost 5 bases, and 14 bases lay in between. CDR3 DNA: TGCAGTGCTAGGGGCGTTGGGTTCGACGAGCAGTACTTC. Translated, it gives CSARGVGFDEQYF.

This clonotype is medium-sized. The chain has TRBV6-1 and TRBJ1-6; no reliable D call. Germline V gives CDR1 MNHNS, CDR2 SASEGT. The V and J ends lost 9 bases and 5 bases respectively, with 14 bases between them. The CDR3 contains 14 residues. The CDR3 loop reads CASNTAGNNSPLHF. In DNA, the CDR3 is TGTGCCAGTAATACCGCCGGGAATAATTCACCCCTCCACTTT.

This chain uses TRBV6-4 with TRBJ2-3; D is undetermined. Germline V CDR1 and CDR2: MRHNA, SNTAGT. This CDR3 contains 14 residues. The V end lost 2 bases, the J end lost 0 bases, and 6 bases lay between the germline ends. CDR3 residues: CASSDGGSTDTQYF. CDR3 nucleotide sequence: TGTGCCAGCAGTGACGGCGGCAGCACAGATACGCAGTATTTT.

This clonotype was counted between two and nine times. V gene TRBV27 combines with J gene TRBJ1-5; TRBD1 might be the D (5 bases). CDR3 length: 15 amino acids. The V end was cut by 4 bases, the J end by 7 bases, with 17 bases between. Per the germline V gene, CDR1 is MNHEY and CDR2 is SMNVEV (reference sequence). The CDR3 is CASSSAGRIRQPQHF. The CDR3 DNA reads TGTGCCAGCAGTTCCGCAGGGAGAATAAGGCAGCCCCAGCATTTT.

The chain has TRBV28 and TRBJ2-5, with 9 bases matching TRBD1. Trimming cost V 4 bases and J 4 bases; bases outside gene matches: 7. The germline V gene encodes CDR1 MDHEN and CDR2 SYDVKM. This CDR3 region has 15 residues. CDR3 nucleotides: TGTGCCAGCAGTTCTATGGGACAGGGTGCAGAGACCCAGTACTTC. This sequence encodes CASSSMGQGAETQYF. Supplemented by reference TRBV28 and TRBJ2-5, the full variable domain reads DVKVTQSSRYLVKRTGEKVFLECVQDMDHENMFWYRQDPGLGLRLIYFSYDVKMKEKGDIPEGYSVSREKKERFSLILESASTNQTSMYLCASSSMGQGAETQYFGPGTRLLVL.

The rearrangement links TRBV7-9 to TRBJ1-1; unclear D gene. With 5 bases removed from V and 5 bases from J, the gap between germline ends came to 12 bases. The CDR3 sequence is 13 residues long. Germline V gives CDR1 SEHNR, CDR2 FQNEAQ (reference sequence). The CDR3 here is CASSPSAVTEAFF. CDR3 nucleotide sequence: TGTGCCAGCAGCCCCAGTGCCGTGACTGAAGCTTTCTTT.

The chain has TRBV7-9 and TRBJ1-5; no firm D call. CDR1 SEHNR and CDR2 FQNEAQ come from the germline V gene (reference sequence). V lost 5 bases and J 5 bases, leaving 16 bases between the germline ends. The CDR3 contains 15 residues. DNA for the CDR3: TGTGCCAGCAGCAGGGCAGGATTAACGGATCAGCCCCAGCATTTT. Translating gives CASSRAGLTDQPQHF.

This sequence joins TRBV7-3 and TRBJ2-5; 10 bases map to TRBD2. CDR3 length equals 14 residues. Germline V gene data show CDR1 as SGHTA and CDR2 as FQGTGA. V lost 5 bases, J lost 5 bases, and 5 bases stayed unmatched. CDR3 sequence (DNA): TGTGCCAGCAGCCCTAGCGGGAGTCTGGAGACCCAGTACTTC. Translation gives CASSPSGSLETQYF.

The genes are TRBV7-9 and TRBJ1-2, with D possibly being TRBD1 (6 bases). The germline V gene has CDR1 SEHNR and CDR2 FQNEAQ (reference sequence). V lost 4 bases and J 2 bases, leaving 17 bases between the germline ends. CDR3 length: 16 amino acids. The DNA for the CDR3 is TGTGCCAGCAGCTACCCTTTCGGGCAGGGGAACTATGGCTACACCTTC. As protein: CASSYPFGQGNYGYTF.

This clonotype was seen a handful of times. This chain joins TRBV6-2 or TRBV6-3 and TRBJ1-1; 9 bases map to TRBD1. CDR1 is MNHEY and CDR2 is SVGEGT in the germline V gene. The CDR3 has 14 residues. With V trimmed by 6 bases and J by 5 bases, 7 bases remained unmatched. CDR3 DNA sequence: TGTGCCAGCAGACTACAGGGGGCGGGTACTGAAGCTTTCTTT. Its protein is CASRLQGAGTEAFF.

This chain joins TRBV6-5 and TRBJ2-7; D might be TRBD2 (5 bases). Germline V gene data show CDR1 as MNHEY and CDR2 as SVGAGI. The CDR3 extends over 15 amino acids. Trimming left V 2 bases short and J 5 bases short, with 16 bases between. DNA for the CDR3: TGTGCCAGCAGTTACGCGTCTAGCCGGAGCCACGAGCAGTACTTC. Translating it yields CASSYASSRSHEQYF.

The rearrangement links TRBV11-1 to TRBJ1-2; TRBD1 might be the D (5 bases). Trimming pared 4 bases from V and 4 bases from J, leaving 16 bases between. The CDR3 has 15 residues. The germline V gene has CDR1 SGHAT and CDR2 FQDESV (reference sequence). CDR3 amino acids: CASSWGTGTLYGYTF. The CDR3 coding sequence is TGTGCCAGCAGCTGGGGAACCGGGACGCTCTATGGCTACACCTTC.

V usage is TRBV6-2 or TRBV6-3 and J usage is TRBJ2-5; 12 bases map to TRBD2. With 6 bases clipped from V and 2 bases from J, the junction kept 13 bases outside the gene matches. CDR3 length equals 18 residues. CDR1 and CDR2 (germline): MNHEY, SVGEGT. For the CDR3, the DNA is TGTGCCAGCAGGAGACTAGCGGGAGCCCAAAGGGGGCAAGAGACCCAGTACTTC. Translating it yields CASRRLAGAQRGQETQYF.

This clonotype was counted a single time. The chain joins TRBV10-1 to TRBJ2-3; tentatively, D is TRBD2 (5 bases). V shed 0 bases and J shed 7 bases, with 17 bases lying between them. This CDR3 spans 16 amino acids. Germline V gene sequence: CDR1 WNHNN, CDR2 SYGVQD (reference sequence). The CDR3, as DNA: TGCGCCAGCAGTGAGTCACGTCTGGGGAGCCGATATACGCAGTATTTT. As protein: CASSESRLGSRYTQYF.

This rearrangement joins TRBV19 to TRBJ1-5, with D possibly matching TRBD1 (6 bases). V was pared by 4 bases and J by 6 bases, with 25 bases between. CDR3 length: 18 residues. The germline gives CDR1 LNHDA, CDR2 SQIVND (reference sequence). The CDR3: CASSTSALMTGGPQPQHF. CDR3 coding DNA: TGTGCCAGTAGTACTAGCGCCCTGATGACAGGCGGCCCTCAGCCCCAGCATTTT.

The rearrangement links TRBV12-3 or TRBV12-4 to TRBJ2-5; 8 positions agree with TRBD1. The trim removed 3 bases at V and 2 bases at J, leaving 14 bases unmatched. The CDR3 has 18 residues. In DNA form, the CDR3 reads TGTGCCAGCAGTTTTGGGGGCTCCAGGGGGCGGAGACAAGAGACCCAGTACTTC. Translating gives CASSFGGSRGRRQETQYF.

This chain uses TRBV6-1 with TRBJ1-5; D might be TRBD1 (6 bases). This CDR3 region has 14 residues. Germline CDR1 and CDR2: MNHNS and SASEGT. The V end was cut by 6 bases, the J end by 3 bases, with 12 bases between. This chain's CDR3 is CASSLDSHNQPQHF. The CDR3 DNA is TGTGCCAGCAGCTTGGACAGCCACAATCAGCCCCAGCATTTT.

The chain has TRBV20-1 and TRBJ1-1; 12 nucleotides match TRBD1. V trimming: 1 base; J trimming: 8 bases; junction bases outside the gene matches: 14. There are 17 residues in the CDR3. Germline CDR1 and CDR2: DFQATT and SNEGSKA (reference sequence). The CDR3 is CSARGIPGGQGALEAFF. CDR3 nucleotides: TGCAGTGCTAGAGGAATCCCAGGGGGACAGGGGGCGTTGGAAGCTTTCTTT.